The 9 T cell receptor beta chains presented below share a single source sample, sequenced in a study of spatial heterogeneity in lung cancer. TCRdb redid the calling of the 5' RACE reads with MiXCR, one entry per CDR3 protein. This sample has roughly 60,000 distinct CDR3 sequences, with roughly 8% found just once. Time point noted: sample taken at primary tumor resection. Unsorted whole RNA of tumor, nontumor lung or frozen PBMC was sequenced. The specimen was PBMCs, collected at surgery. All receptors come from a female donor with early-stage non-small cell lung cancer.

This clonotype was seen repeatedly, ten times or more. The CDR3 DNA is TGTGCCAGCGGGGGACAGGGGGCCACTGAAGCTTTCTTT. This translates into CASGGQGATEAFF. The chain couples TRBV25-1 to TRBJ1-1; 12 bases align to TRBD1. Germline trimming cut 8 bases from V and 4 bases from J; bases unmatched to any gene: 2. The CDR3 is made up of 13 amino acids. From germline, CDR1 is MGHDK and CDR2 SYGVNS.

The chain uses TRBV20-1 and TRBJ2-7; the match to TRBD1 covers 8 bases. CDR3 length equals 13 residues. The V gene's germline CDR1 is DFQATT and CDR2 SNEGSKA (reference sequence). V shed 3 bases and J 7 bases; nucleotides not matched to a gene: 8. The CDR3: CSASHRTGFEQYF. The CDR3 bases are TGCAGTGCTAGCCACCGGACAGGGTTTGAGCAGTACTTC.

This clonotype was seen ten or more times. The gene calls are TRBV6-5 and TRBJ2-7, with D perhaps assigned TRBD1 or TRBD2 (5 bases each). V was pared by 5 bases and J by 4 bases, with 9 bases between. CDR3 length: 12 amino acids. Germline V gene sequence: CDR1 MNHEY, CDR2 SVGAGI. The CDR3 region is CASSPGGYEQYV. The CDR3 nucleotides read TGTGCCAGCAGTCCTGGGGGTTACGAGCAGTACGTC.

This clonotype was detected many times. The V call is TRBV29-1, the J call TRBJ2-2; TRBD1 matches 7 bases. The CDR3 totals 14 residues. CDR1 is SQVTM and CDR2 is ANQGSEA in the germline V gene. V gave up 4 bases and J gave up 0 bases; unmatched junction bases: 2. The CDR3 loop reads CSVAQGANTGELFF. The CDR3 DNA is TGCAGCGTTGCGCAGGGGGCGAACACCGGGGAGCTGTTTTTT.

The V gene is TRBV28, the J gene TRBJ2-1, with D tentatively TRBD1 (5 bases). Trimming took off 6 bases at V and 8 bases at J, with 14 bases between the two ends. CDR1 MDHEN and CDR2 SYDVKM come from the germline V gene. CDR3 length: 13 residues. CDR3 residues: CASRTAGLHEQFF. DNA for the CDR3: TGTGCCAGCAGGACGGCAGGGCTTCATGAGCAGTTCTTC.

This chain connects TRBV6-1 to TRBJ2-2; 7 bases align to TRBD1. The CDR3 loop spans 14 amino acids. Germline assignment: CDR1 MNHNS and CDR2 SASEGT. Trimming cost V 7 bases and J 1 base; bases outside gene matches: 3. In nucleotides, the CDR3 is TGTGCCAGCATGGGACAGAAGAACACCGGGGAGCTGTTTTTT. It encodes CASMGQKNTGELFF.

A remark on this clonotype: The junction and the germline gene differ at one end; a read error may be behind it. This sequence joins TRBV10-1 and TRBJ2-3; possible D gene TRBD1, 6 bases. The CDR3 sequence is 13 residues long. The germline V gene encodes CDR1 WNHNN and CDR2 SYGVQD (reference sequence). The CDR3 loop is CASSESGQTPPDF. The CDR3 nucleotides are TGCGCCAGCAGTGAATCCGGACAGACACCGCCAGATTTT.

The J gene is TRBJ2-1, the V gene TRBV28; perhaps TRBD2 as D (6 bases). Between the trimmed V and J ends, which lost 8 bases and 4 bases, there was a span of 15 bases. CDR3 length: 14 residues. Germline V gene data show CDR1 as MDHEN and CDR2 as SYDVKM. The CDR3 DNA sequence: TGTGCCAGCGGGACCGGGGACTTTTACAATGAGCAGTTCTTC. Amino acids: CASGTGDFYNEQFF.

In this sample, this clonotype turned up once. At one of its ends the junction is not consistent with the germline gene, which may arise from a read error. The chain links TRBV12-3 or TRBV12-4 to TRBJ1-2; the D is unclear. The CDR3 totals 14 residues. The CDR3 nucleotides read TGTGCCAGCAGGGCTTCGGCGCGACTATATGCCTACACCTTC. Translation: CASRASARLYAYTF.